The clone carrying this T cell receptor beta chain was recorded many times. In TCRdb, the 5' RACE reads were re-called with MiXCR into one record per CDR3 protein. There are roughly 56,000 distinct CDR3 sequences in the sample; around 6.1% occur only once, and roughly 31% lies in the top ten. The data belong to a study of T cells after yellow fever vaccination. General study findings and limits: Though weaker, the secondary response peaked faster, on day 5 versus 15.

CDR1 and CDR2 (germline): SGHRS, YFSETQ. The V end lost 2 bases, the J end lost 3 bases, and 21 bases lay between the germline ends. This CDR3 is 17 amino acids long. The chain has TRBV5-1 and TRBJ2-7; D remains ambiguous. This TCR was sampled from a man between 18 and 35 years old who received the YFV17D yellow fever vaccine. The sequences come from PBMCs, either bulk or a sorted T-cell subset (CD4+, CD8+, memory, or dextramer-sorted; not recorded which), collected on the day of the yellow fever booster vaccination. The CDR3 DNA follows: TGCGCCAGCAGCTTTTCTCATCGTAGAACCCTACACTACGAGCAGTACTTC. Its translation: CASSFSHRRTLHYEQYF.